Sequencing of this T cell receptor beta chain was carried out in a study of blood T cell repertoires in COVID-19. Germline V lookup: CDR1 SGHRS, CDR2 YFSETQ. The CDR3 is made up of 15 amino acids. Trimming stripped 0 bases from V and 3 bases from J, with 12 bases between. Assay used: immunoSEQ multiplex PCR; TCRdb lists only in-frame clones, some missing. The sample records 200,000 to 250,000 clones, 86% being singletons. This clone is a singleton in its sample. The chain employs TRBV5-1 and TRBJ1-2; D unresolved. The TCR sequence derives from a man aged 25-45 years who had recovered from COVID-19. Sequencing was performed on peripheral blood. The CDR3 DNA follows: TGCGCCAGCAGCTTGGTAGGTCAGCGGGACTATGGCTACACCTTC. It specifies CASSLVGQRDYGYTF.